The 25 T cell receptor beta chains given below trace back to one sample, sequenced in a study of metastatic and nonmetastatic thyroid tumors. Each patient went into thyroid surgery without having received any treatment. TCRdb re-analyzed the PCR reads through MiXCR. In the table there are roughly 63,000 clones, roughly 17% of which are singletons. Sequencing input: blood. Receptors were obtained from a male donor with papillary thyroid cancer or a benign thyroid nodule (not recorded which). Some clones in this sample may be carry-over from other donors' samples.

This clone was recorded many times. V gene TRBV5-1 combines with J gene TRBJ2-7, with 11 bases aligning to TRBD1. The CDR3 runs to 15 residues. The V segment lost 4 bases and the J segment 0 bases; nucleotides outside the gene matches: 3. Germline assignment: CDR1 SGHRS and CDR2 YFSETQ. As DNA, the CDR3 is TGCGCCAGCAGCCAGGGACAGGGGGACTCCTACGAGCAGTACTTC. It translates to CASSQGQGDSYEQYF. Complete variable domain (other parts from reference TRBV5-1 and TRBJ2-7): KAGVTQTPRYLIKTRGQQVTLSCSPISGHRSVSWYQQTPGQGLQFLFEYFSETQRNKGNFPGRFSGRQFSNSRSEMNVSTLELGDSALYLCASSQGQGDSYEQYFGPGTRLTVT.

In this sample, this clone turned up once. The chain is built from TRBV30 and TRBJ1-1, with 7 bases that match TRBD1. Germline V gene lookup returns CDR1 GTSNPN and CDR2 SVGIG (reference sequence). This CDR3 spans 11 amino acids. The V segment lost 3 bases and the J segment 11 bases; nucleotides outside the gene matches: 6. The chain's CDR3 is CAWSTQGRAFF. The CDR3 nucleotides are TGTGCCTGGAGCACACAGGGGCGGGCTTTCTTT.

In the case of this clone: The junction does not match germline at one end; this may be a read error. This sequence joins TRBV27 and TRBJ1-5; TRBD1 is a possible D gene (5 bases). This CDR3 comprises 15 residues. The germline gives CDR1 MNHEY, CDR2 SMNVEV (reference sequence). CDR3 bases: TGTGCCAGCAGCGCGGACATAGGTCGGGGTAAGCCCCAGCAGTTT. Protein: CASSADIGRGKPQQF.

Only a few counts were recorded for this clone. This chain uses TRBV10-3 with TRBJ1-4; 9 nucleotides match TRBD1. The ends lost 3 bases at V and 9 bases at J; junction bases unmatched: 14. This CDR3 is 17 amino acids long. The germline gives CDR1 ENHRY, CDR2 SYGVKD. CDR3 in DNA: TGTGCCATCAGTGATGTATCATTACCGGGACAGGGTCAAAAACTGTTTTTT. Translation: CAISDVSLPGQGQKLFF.

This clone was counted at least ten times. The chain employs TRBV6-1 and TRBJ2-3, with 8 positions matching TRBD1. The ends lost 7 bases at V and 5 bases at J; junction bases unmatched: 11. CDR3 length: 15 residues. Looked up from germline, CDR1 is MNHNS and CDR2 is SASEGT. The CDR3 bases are TGTGCCAGCATGCCATTCGTCGACAGGGGAGATACGCAGTATTTT. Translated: CASMPFVDRGDTQYF.

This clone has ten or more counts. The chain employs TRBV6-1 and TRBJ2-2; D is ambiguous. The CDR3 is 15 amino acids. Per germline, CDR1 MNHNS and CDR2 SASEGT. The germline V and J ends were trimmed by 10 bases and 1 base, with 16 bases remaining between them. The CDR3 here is CATFLDYRNTGELFF. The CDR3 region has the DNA TGTGCCACATTCTTAGATTACAGGAACACCGGGGAGCTGTTTTTT.

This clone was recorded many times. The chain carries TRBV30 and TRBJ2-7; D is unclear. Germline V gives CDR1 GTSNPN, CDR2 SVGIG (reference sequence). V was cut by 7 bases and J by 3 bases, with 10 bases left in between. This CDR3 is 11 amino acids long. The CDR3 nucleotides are TGTGCCTATACGGAAGACTACGAGCAGTACGTC. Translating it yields CAYTEDYEQYV.

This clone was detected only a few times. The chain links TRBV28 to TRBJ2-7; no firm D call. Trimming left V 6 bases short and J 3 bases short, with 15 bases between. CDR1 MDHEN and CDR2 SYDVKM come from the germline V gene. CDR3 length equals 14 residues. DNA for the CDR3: TGTGCCAGCAGCTCCCCTAGTGACTTCTACGAGCAGTACTTC. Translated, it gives CASSSPSDFYEQYF.

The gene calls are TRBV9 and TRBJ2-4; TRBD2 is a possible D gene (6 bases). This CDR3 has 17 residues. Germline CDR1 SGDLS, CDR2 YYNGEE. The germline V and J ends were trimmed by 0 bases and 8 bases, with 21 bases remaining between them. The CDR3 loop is CASSVARPGRSGYIQYF. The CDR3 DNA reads TGTGCCAGCAGCGTAGCCCGGCCGGGGAGGAGTGGGTACATTCAGTACTTC.

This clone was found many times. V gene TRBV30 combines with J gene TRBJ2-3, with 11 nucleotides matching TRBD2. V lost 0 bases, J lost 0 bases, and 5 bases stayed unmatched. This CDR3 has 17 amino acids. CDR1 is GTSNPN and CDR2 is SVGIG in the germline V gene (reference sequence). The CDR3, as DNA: TGTGCCTGGAGTGTACGGAGGACTAGCGGGAGCACAGATACGCAGTATTTT. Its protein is CAWSVRRTSGSTDTQYF.

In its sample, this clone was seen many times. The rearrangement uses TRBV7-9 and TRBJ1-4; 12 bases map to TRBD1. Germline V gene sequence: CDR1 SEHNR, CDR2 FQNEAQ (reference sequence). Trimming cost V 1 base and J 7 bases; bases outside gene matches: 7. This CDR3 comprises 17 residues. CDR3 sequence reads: CASSLDPGTGGVEKLFF. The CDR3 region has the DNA TGTGCCAGCAGCTTAGACCCCGGGACAGGGGGCGTTGAAAAACTGTTTTTT.

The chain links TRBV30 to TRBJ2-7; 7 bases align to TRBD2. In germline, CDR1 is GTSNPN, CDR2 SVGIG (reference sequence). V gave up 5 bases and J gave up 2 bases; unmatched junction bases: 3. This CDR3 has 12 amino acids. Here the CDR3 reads CAWEREAYEQYF. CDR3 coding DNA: TGTGCCTGGGAGCGGGAAGCCTACGAGCAGTACTTC. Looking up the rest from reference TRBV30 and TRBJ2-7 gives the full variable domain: SQTIHQWPATLVQPVGSPLSLECTVEGTSNPNLYWYRQAAGRGLQLLFYSVGIGQISSEVPQNLSASRPQDRQFILSSKKLLLSDSGFYLCAWEREAYEQYFGPGTRLTVT.

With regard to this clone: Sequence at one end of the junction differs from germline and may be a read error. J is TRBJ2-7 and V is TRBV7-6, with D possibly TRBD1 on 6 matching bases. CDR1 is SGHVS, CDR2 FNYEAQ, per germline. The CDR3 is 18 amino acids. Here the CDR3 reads CASILARVGATSSYEQYF. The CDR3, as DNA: TGTGCCAGCATCTTAGCGCGGGTGGGGGCTACTAGCTCCTACGAGCAGTACTTC.

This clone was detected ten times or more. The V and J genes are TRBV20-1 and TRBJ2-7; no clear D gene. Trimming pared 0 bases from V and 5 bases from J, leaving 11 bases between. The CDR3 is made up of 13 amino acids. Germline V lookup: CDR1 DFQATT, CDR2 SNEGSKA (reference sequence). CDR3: CSAREQFLDEQYF. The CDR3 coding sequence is TGCAGTGCTAGAGAACAGTTCCTCGACGAGCAGTACTTC.

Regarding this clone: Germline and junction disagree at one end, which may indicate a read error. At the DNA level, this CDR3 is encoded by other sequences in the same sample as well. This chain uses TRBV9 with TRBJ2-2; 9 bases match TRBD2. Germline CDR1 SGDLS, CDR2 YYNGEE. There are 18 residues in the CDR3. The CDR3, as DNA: TGTGCTAGCAGCTCATCTGGTGTGGCGGGAGGGCCAAACGGGGAGCTGTTTTTT. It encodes CASSSSGVAGGPNGELFF.

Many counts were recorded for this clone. The CDR3: CASSAGGRWGTGELFF. CDR3 nucleotides: TGTGCCAGCAGCGCTGGAGGGAGGTGGGGTACTGGGGAGCTGTTTTTT. The chain recombines TRBV9 with TRBJ2-2; D is perhaps TRBD2 (6 bases). V was shortened by 3 bases and J by 8 bases, with 20 bases between the two germline ends. The CDR3 covers 16 residues. Germline CDR1 reads SGDLS; CDR2 reads YYNGEE.

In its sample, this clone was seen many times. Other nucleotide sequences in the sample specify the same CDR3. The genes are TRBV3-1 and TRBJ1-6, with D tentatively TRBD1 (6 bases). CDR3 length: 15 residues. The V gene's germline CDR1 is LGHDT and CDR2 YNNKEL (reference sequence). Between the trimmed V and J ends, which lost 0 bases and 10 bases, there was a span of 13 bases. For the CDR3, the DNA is TGTGCCAGCAGCCAAGACAGGGTGAGGGGGTCACCCCTCCACTTT. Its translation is CASSQDRVRGSPLHF.

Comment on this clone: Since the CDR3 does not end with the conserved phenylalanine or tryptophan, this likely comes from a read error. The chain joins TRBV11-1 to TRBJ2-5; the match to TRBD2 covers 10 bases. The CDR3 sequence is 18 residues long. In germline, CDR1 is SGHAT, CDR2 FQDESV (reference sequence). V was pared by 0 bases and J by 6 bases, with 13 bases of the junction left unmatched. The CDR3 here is CASSLARLAGVLAQTQYS. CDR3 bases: TGTGCCAGCAGCTTAGCGCGGCTAGCGGGGGTACTTGCGCAGACCCAGTACTCC.

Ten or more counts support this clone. CDR3 in amino acids: CASSLEWGSNQPQHF. In DNA, the CDR3 is TGTGCCAGCAGCTTAGAGTGGGGTAGCAATCAGCCCCAGCATTTT. V and J are TRBV7-8 and TRBJ1-5; D not resolved. The CDR3 extends over 15 amino acids. Germline CDR1 and CDR2: SGHVS and FQNEAQ. The ends were cut back, 1 base at V and 0 bases at J, with 7 bases in the middle.

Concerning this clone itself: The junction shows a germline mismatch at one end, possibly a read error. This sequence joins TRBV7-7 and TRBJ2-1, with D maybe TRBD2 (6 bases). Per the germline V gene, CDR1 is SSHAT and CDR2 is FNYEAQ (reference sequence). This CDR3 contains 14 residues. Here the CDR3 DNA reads TGTGCTAGCAGCTTAGGAGGGGATTACAATGAGCAGTTCTTC. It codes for CASSLGGDYNEQFF.

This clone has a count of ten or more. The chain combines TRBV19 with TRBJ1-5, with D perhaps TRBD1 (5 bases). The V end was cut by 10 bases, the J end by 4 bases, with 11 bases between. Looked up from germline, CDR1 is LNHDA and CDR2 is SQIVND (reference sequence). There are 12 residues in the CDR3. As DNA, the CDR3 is TGTGCCACTCTAGGGGAGAATCAGCCCCAGCATTTT. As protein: CATLGENQPQHF.

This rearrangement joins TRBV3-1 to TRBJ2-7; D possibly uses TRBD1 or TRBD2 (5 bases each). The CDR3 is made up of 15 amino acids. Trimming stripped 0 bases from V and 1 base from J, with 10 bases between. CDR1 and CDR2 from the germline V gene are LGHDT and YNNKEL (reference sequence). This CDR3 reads CASSQEAAGSYEQYF. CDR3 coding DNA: TGTGCCAGCAGCCAAGAAGCGGCAGGGTCCTACGAGCAGTACTTC.

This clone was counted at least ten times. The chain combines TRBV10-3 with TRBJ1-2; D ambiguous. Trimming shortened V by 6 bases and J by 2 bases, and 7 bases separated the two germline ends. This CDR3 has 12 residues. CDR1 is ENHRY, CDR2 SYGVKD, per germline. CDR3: CAIRKANYGYTF. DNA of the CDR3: TGTGCCATCAGAAAGGCAAACTATGGCTACACCTTC.

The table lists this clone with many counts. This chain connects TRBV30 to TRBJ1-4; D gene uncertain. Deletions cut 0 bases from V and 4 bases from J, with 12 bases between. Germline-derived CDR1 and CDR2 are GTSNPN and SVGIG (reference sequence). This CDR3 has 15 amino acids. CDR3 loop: CAWSVPGSLNEKLFF. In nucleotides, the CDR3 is TGTGCCTGGAGTGTACCGGGGAGCCTTAATGAAAAACTGTTTTTT.

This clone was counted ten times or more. The CDR3 DNA reads as TGCGCCAGCAGCCAAGACCGGGCAGGGAACACCGGGGAGCTGTTTTTT. It encodes CASSQDRAGNTGELFF. V and J are TRBV4-1 and TRBJ2-2; D ambiguous. The V end lost 0 bases, the J end lost 1 base, and 9 bases lay between the germline ends. The length of the CDR3 is 16 residues. Germline V gene lookup returns CDR1 MGHRA and CDR2 YSYEKL.